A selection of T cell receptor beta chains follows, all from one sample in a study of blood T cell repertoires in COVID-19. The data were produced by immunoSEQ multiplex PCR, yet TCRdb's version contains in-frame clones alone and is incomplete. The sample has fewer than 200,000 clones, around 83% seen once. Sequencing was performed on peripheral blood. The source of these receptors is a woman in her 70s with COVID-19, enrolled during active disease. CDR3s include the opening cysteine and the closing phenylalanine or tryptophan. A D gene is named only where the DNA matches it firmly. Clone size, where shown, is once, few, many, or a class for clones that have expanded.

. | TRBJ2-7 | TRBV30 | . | TGTGCCTGGGGTCGGGGAATAGGATACGAGCAGTACTTC | CAWGRGIGYEQYF
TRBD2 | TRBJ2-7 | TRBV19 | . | TGTGCCAGTACTCCCGGGACTAGCTCCTACGAGCAGTACTTC | CASTPGTSSYEQYF
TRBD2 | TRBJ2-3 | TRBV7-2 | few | TGTGCCAGCAGCGAGGGGACTAGCGTTTATACGCAGTATTTT | CASSEGTSVYTQYF
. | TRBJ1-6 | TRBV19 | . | TGTGCCAGTAGTATGCCGGGACTGAATAATTCACCCCTCCACTTT | CASSMPGLNNSPLHF
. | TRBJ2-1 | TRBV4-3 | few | TGCGCCAGCAGCCCAACGGGGGGCAGAGCGGACAATGAGCAGTTCTTC | CASSPTGGRADNEQFF
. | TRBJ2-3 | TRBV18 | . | TGTGCCAGCTCACCACCGTCGCAGCGGCTTAGCACAGATACGCAGTATTTT | CASSPPSQRLSTDTQYF
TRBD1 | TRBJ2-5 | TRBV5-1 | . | TGCGCCAGCAGCGGGACAGGGGTTCCAGAGACCCAGTACTTC | CASSGTGVPETQYF
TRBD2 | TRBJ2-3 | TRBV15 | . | TGTGCCACCAGCAAAAGTCCTATTAGCCTAGCGGGCCCCACAGATACGCAGTATTTT | CATSKSPISLAGPTDTQYF
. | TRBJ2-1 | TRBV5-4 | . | TGTGCCAGCAGGGGGGGAGCGGGCCACAATGAGCAGTTCTTC | CASRGGAGHNEQFF
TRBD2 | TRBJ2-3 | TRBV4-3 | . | TGCGCCAGCAGCCAAGGTTGGCTCGGGACTAGCGGGAAAACAGATACGCAGTATTTT | CASSQGWLGTSGKTDTQYF
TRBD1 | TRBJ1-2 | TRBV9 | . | TGTGCCAGCAGCGTAGATGACAGGGGGATGACACTTCATGGCTACACCTTC | CASSVDDRGMTLHGYTF
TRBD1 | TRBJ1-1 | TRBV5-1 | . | TGCGCCAGCAGCTTACAACCAGGGACAGGGACCAACACTGAAGCTTTCTTT | CASSLQPGTGTNTEAFF
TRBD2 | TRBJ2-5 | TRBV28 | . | TGTGCCAGCAGGAGTTCGACCGGACTAGCGGGATTCCAAGAGACCCAGTACTTC | CASRSSTGLAGFQETQYF
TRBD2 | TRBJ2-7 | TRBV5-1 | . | TGCGCCAGCAGCCATACATCAGCGGGAGGGGCAGGATACGAGCAGTACTTC | CASSHTSAGGAGYEQYF
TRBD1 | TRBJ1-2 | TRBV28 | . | TGTGCCAGCAGTGCGGGACAGGGAGGCGGCTACACCTTC | CASSAGQGGGYTF
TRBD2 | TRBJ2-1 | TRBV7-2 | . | TGTGCCAGCAGCTTAGAAAGGCGGGAGGGCCCCTACAATGAGCAGTTCTTC | CASSLERREGPYNEQFF
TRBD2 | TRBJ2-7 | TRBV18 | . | TGTGCCAGCTCACCATTCGGCCGGGAGGGCGGGCAGTACTTC | CASSPFGREGGQYF
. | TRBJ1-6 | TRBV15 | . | TGTGCCACCAGCGGATCGTACACCGGACAGCGGAATTCACCCCTCCACTTT | CATSGSYTGQRNSPLHF
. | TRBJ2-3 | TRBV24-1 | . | TGTGCCACCAGTGGTGCCGCCTGGGAGACCGCTAGCACAGATACGCAGTATTTT | CATSGAAWETASTDTQYF
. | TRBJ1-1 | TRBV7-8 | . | TGTGCCAGCAGCTTATTTGCAGCTGAAGCTTTCTTT | CASSLFAAEAFF
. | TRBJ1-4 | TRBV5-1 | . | TGCGCCAGCAGCTTCCGTACAGGGACTAATGAAAAACTGTTTTTT | CASSFRTGTNEKLFF
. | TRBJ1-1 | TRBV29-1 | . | TGCAGCGTTGAAGGTCAGTTCTTGAACACTGAAGCTTTCTTT | CSVEGQFLNTEAFF
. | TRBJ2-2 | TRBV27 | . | TGTGCCAGCAGTTCCCGTAGACAGCTGCCGAACACCGGGGAGCTGTTTTTT | CASSSRRQLPNTGELFF
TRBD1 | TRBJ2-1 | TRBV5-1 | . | TGCGCCAGCAGCACCGGGACAGGGGGCGGGAATGAGCAGTTCTTC | CASSTGTGGGNEQFF